Here is one T cell receptor beta chain with its context. This table comes from immunoSEQ multiplex PCR, and its TCRdb copy is limited to in-frame clones, with some not included. The profile shows a few hundred thousand clones, approximately 90% of them singletons. Those enrolled, adults aged 18 to 89 years, came from 20 to 25 US areas. Which cohort a participant joined came from the clinical history participants gave. The sample comes from a study of blood T cell repertoires in COVID-19. Overall study context: Italy, Spain and the United States were the sources of the convalescent and acute COVID-19 samples. Sample material is recorded as cDNA or gDNA derived from T cells, B-cell-depleted T cells, or PBMCs.

The V gene lost 4 bases and the J gene lost 7 bases, with 6 bases spanning the gap. Germline V gives CDR1 SGDLS, CDR2 YYNGEE. This CDR3 has 11 amino acids. The material sequenced was PBMCs or T cells enriched from blood (not recorded which). The rearrangement links TRBV9 to TRBJ2-1; D call uncertain. The origin of this receptor is a woman aged 35 to 49 who had been exposed to COVID-19. The CDR3 coding sequence is TGTGCCAGCAGCTGGCGGAATGAGCAGTTCTTC. Residues: CASSWRNEQFF.